The clone carrying this T cell receptor (beta chain) was seen repeatedly, ten times or more. TCRdb reprocessed the 5' RACE reads with MiXCR, giving one entry per CDR3 protein. The data hold 35,000 to 45,000 distinct CDR3 sequences, with 7.3% observed a single time. This record belongs to a study of T-cell memory formation after mild COVID-19. The origin of this receptor is a man younger than 35 who had mild COVID-19 (a few samples of this study predate the infection). Cell type and time point are not known. The sample was PBMCs or a T cell subset sorted from them (not recorded which).

The CDR3 protein is CSVQRDTQDTQYF. DNA of the CDR3: TGCAGCGTTCAACGGGACACCCAAGATACGCAGTATTTT. The chain joins TRBV29-1 to TRBJ2-3; a possible D gene is TRBD1 (6 bases). Looked up from germline, CDR1 is SQVTM and CDR2 is ANQGSEA. The V gene lost 5 bases and the J gene lost 5 bases, with 14 bases spanning the gap. CDR3 size: 13 residues.